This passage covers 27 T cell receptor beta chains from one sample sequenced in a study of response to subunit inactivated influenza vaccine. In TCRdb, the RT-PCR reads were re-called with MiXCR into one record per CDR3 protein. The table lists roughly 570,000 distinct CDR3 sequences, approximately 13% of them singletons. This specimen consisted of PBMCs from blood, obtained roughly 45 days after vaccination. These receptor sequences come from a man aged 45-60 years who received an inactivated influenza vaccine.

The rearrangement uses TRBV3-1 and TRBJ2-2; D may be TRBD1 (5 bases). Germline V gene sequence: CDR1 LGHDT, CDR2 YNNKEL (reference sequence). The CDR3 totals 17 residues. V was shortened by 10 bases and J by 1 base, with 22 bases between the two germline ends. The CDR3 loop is CATTQVGRARNTGELFF. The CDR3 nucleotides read TGTGCCACCACCCAAGTCGGCAGGGCGAGGAACACCGGGGAGCTGTTTTTT.

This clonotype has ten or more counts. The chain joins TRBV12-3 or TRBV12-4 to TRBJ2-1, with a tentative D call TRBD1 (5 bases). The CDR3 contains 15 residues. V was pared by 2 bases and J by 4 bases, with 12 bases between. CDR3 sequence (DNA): TGTGCCAGCAGTTTAAACTCACCAGGGTACAATGAGCAGTTCTTC. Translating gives CASSLNSPGYNEQFF.

This CDR3 reads CASSRDREADTQYF. In DNA, the CDR3 is TGTGCCAGCAGCCGGGACAGGGAGGCAGATACGCAGTATTTT. The chain joins TRBV7-9 to TRBJ2-3, with 9 bases matching TRBD1. The V segment lost 5 bases and the J segment 4 bases; nucleotides outside the gene matches: 4. The CDR3 sequence is 14 residues long. Per the germline V gene, CDR1 is SEHNR and CDR2 is FQNEAQ (reference sequence).

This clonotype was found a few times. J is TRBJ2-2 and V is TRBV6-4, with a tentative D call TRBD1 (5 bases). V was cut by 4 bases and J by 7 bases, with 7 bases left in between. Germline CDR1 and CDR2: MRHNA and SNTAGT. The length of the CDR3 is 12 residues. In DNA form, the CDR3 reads TGTGCCAGCAGTGCCCAGGGCGGGGAGCTGTTTTTT. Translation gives CASSAQGGELFF.

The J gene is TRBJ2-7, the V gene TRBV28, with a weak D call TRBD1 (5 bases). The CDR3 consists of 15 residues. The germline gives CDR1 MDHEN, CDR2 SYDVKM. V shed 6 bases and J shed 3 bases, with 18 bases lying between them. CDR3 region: CASRHRQGLIYEQYF. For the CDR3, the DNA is TGTGCCAGCAGACATCGGCAGGGATTGATCTACGAGCAGTACTTC.

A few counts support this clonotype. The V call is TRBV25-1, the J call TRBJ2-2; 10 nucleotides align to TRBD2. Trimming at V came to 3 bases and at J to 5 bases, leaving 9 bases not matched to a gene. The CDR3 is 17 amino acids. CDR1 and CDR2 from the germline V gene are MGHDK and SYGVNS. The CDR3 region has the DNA TGTGCCAGCAGTGAGGCAGCGGGGGGGCCGGTTACCGGGGAGCTGTTTTTT. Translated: CASSEAAGGPVTGELFF.

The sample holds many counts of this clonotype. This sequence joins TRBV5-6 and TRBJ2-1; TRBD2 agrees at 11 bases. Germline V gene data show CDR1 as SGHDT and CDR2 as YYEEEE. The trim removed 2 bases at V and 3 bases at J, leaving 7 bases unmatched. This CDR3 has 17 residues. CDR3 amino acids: CASSFGTSGPLYNEQFF. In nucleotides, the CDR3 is TGTGCCAGCAGCTTCGGGACTAGCGGACCCCTCTACAATGAGCAGTTCTTC. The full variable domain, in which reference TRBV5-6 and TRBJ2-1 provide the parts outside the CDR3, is DAGVTQSPTHLIKTRGQQVTLRCSPKSGHDTVSWYQQALGQGPQFIFQYYEEEERQRGNFPDRFSGHQFPNYSSELNVNALLLGDSALYLCASSFGTSGPLYNEQFFGPGTRLTVL.

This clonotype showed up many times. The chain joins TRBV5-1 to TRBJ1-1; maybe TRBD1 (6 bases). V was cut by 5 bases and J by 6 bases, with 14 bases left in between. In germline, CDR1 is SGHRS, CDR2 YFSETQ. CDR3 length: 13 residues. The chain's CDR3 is CASRGGGDAEAFF. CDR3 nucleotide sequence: TGCGCCAGCAGGGGAGGGGGGGACGCTGAAGCTTTCTTT.

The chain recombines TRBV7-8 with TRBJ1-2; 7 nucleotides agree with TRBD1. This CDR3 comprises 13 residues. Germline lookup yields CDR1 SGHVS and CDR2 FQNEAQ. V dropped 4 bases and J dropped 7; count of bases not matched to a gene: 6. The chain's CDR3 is CASSSRDSLGYTF. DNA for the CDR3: TGTGCCAGCAGCTCCCGGGACAGCCTTGGCTACACCTTC.

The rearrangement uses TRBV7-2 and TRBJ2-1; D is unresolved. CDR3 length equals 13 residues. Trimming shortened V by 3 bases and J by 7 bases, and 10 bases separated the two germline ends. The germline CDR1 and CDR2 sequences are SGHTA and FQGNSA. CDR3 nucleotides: TGTGCCAGCAGCTTCGTGGGATGGAATGAGCAGTTCTTC. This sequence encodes CASSFVGWNEQFF.

In DNA form, the CDR3 reads TGCGCCAGCAGCCAAAACGACAGGTTGACCGGGGAGCTGTTTTTT. Translated: CASSQNDRLTGELFF. The chain is built from TRBV4-3 and TRBJ2-2; weak D call: TRBD1 (6 bases). V lost 2 bases and J 5 bases, leaving 12 bases between the germline ends. Per germline, CDR1 LGHNA and CDR2 YSLEER. This CDR3 is built from 15 residues.

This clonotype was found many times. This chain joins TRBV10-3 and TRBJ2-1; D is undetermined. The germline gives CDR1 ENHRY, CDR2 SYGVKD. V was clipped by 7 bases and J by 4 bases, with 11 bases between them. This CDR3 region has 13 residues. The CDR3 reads CAITEQKYNEQFF. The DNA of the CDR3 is TGTGCCATCACCGAACAAAAATACAATGAGCAGTTCTTC.

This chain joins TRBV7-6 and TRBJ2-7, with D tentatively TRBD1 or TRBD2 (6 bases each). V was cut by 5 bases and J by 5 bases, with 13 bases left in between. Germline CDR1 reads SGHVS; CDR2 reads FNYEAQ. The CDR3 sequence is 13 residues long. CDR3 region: CASSVLGGHEQYF. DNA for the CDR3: TGTGCCAGCAGCGTCCTCGGGGGCCACGAGCAGTACTTC.

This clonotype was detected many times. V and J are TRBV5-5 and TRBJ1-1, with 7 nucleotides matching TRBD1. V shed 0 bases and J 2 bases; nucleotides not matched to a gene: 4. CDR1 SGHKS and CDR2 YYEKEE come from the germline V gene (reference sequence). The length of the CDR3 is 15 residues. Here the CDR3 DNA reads TGTGCCAGCAGCTTGGTAGGGGGCAGTAACACTGAAGCTTTCTTT. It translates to CASSLVGGSNTEAFF.

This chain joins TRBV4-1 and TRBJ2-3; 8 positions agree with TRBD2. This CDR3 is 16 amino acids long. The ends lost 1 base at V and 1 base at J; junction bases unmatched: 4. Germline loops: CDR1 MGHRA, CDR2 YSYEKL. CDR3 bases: TGCGCCAGCAGCCAAGCTTTGCGGGGGGGCACAGATACGCAGTATTTT. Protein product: CASSQALRGGTDTQYF.

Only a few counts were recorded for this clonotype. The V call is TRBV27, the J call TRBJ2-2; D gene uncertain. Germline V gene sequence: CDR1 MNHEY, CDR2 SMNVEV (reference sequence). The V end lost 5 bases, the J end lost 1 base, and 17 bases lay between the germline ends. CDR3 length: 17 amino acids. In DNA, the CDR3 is TGTGCCAGCAGTAGATCCTTGGGCTGGGGGAACACCGGGGAGCTGTTTTTT. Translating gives CASSRSLGWGNTGELFF.

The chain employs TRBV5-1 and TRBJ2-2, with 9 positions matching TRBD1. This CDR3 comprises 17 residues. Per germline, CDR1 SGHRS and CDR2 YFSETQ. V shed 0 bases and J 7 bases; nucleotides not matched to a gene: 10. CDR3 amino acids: CASSLAPRTGAIGELFF. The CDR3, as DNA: TGCGCCAGCAGCTTGGCCCCGCGGACAGGGGCCATCGGGGAGCTGTTTTTT.

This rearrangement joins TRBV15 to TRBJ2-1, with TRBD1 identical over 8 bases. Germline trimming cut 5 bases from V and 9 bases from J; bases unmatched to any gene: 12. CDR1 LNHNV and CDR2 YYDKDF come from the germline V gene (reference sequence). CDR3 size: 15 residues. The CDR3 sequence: CATSARQGSGVEQFF. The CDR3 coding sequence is TGTGCCACCAGCGCCAGACAGGGGTCCGGCGTTGAGCAGTTCTTC.

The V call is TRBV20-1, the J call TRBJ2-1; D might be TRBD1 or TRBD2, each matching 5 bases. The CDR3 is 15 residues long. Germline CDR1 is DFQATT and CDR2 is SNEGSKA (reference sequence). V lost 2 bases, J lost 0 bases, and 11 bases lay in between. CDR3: CSARRDGGSYNEQFF. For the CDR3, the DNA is TGCAGTGCTAGACGGGACGGAGGCTCCTACAATGAGCAGTTCTTC.

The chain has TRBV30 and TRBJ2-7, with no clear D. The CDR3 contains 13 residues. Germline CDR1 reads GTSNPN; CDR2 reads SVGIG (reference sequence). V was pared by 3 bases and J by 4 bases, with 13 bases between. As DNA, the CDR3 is TGTGCCTGGAGAGAGATTGGGGTGTACGAGCAGTACTTC. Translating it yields CAWREIGVYEQYF. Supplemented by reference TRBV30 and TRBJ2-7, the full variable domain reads SQTIHQWPATLVQPVGSPLSLECTVEGTSNPNLYWYRQAAGRGLQLLFYSVGIGQISSEVPQNLSASRPQDRQFILSSKKLLLSDSGFYLCAWREIGVYEQYFGPGTRLTVT.

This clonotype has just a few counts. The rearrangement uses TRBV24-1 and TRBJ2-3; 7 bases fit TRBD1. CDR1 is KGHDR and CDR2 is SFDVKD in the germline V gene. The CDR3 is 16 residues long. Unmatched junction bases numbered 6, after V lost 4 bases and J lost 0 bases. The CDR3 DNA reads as TGTGCCACCAGTGACCCGACAGGGTGGAGCACAGATACGCAGTATTTT. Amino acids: CATSDPTGWSTDTQYF.

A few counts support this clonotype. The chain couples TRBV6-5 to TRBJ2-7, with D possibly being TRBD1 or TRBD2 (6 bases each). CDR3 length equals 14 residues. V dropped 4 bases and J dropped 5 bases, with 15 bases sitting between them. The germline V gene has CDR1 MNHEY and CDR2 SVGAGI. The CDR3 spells CASSFAWGANEQYF. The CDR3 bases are TGTGCCAGCAGTTTTGCATGGGGGGCAAACGAGCAGTACTTC.

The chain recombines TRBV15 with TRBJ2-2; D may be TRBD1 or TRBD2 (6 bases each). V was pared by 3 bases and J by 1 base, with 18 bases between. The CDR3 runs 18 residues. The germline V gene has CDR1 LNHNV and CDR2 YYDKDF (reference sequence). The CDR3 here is CATSSLFGGPRNTGELFF. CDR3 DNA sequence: TGTGCCACCAGCAGTCTTTTTGGGGGGCCGCGGAACACCGGGGAGCTGTTTTTT.

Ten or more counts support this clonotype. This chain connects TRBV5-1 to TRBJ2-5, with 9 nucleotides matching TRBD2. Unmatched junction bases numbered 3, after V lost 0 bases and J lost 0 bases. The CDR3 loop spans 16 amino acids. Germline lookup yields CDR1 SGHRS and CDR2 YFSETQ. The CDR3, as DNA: TGCGCCAGCAGCTTGGGGCTAGCGGGAAACCAAGAGACCCAGTACTTC. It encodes CASSLGLAGNQETQYF.

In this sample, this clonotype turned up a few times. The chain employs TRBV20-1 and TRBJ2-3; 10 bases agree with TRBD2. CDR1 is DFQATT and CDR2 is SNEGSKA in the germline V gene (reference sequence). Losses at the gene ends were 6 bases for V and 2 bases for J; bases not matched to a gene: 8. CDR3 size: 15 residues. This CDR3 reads CSATRLAGLTDTQYF. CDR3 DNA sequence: TGCAGTGCAACGCGACTAGCGGGCCTCACAGATACGCAGTATTTT.

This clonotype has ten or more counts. In DNA form, the CDR3 reads TGTGCCAGCAGCCTTGGCCGGGACAACACAGATACGCAGTATTTT. It codes for CASSLGRDNTDTQYF. The chain links TRBV4-2 to TRBJ2-3; possible D gene TRBD1, 6 bases. V lost 4 bases and J 2 bases, leaving 13 bases between the germline ends. This CDR3 comprises 15 residues. Per the germline V gene, CDR1 is LGHNA and CDR2 is YNFKEQ.

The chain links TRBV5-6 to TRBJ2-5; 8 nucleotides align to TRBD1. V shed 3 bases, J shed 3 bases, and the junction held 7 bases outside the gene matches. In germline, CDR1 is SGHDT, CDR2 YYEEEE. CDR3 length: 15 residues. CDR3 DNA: TGTGCCAGCAGCTCCTGGCACAGGGGGGAAGAGACCCAGTACTTC. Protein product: CASSSWHRGEETQYF. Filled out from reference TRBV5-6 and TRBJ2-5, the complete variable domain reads DAGVTQSPTHLIKTRGQQVTLRCSPKSGHDTVSWYQQALGQGPQFIFQYYEEEERQRGNFPDRFSGHQFPNYSSELNVNALLLGDSALYLCASSSWHRGEETQYFGPGTRLLVL.